These 7 T cell receptor beta chains were sequenced from one sample in a study of blood T cell repertoires in COVID-19. The assay was immunoSEQ multiplex PCR, and TCRdb's table has in-frame clones only and misses some. The sample lists roughly 260,000 clones; about 87% were seen once. Sequenced material: peripheral blood. Receptor source: a man in his 60s who had recovered from COVID-19.

V and J are TRBV15 and TRBJ1-2; a possible D gene is TRBD1 (6 bases). The germline V and J ends were trimmed by 4 bases and 4 bases, with 19 bases remaining between them. The V gene's germline CDR1 is LNHNV and CDR2 YYDKDF (reference sequence). This CDR3 has 16 amino acids. The CDR3 protein is CATSTGGGGAIYGYTF. In DNA form, the CDR3 reads TGTGCCACCAGCACCGGGGGAGGGGGGGCGATCTATGGCTACACCTTC.

This clone was detected only a few times. The gene calls are TRBV6-5 and TRBJ2-1; maybe TRBD2 (5 bases). Trimming removed 2 bases from V and 4 bases from J, with 6 bases in between. The germline CDR1 and CDR2 sequences are MNHEY and SVGAGI. The CDR3 contains 13 residues. The CDR3 bases are TGTGCCAGCAGTTACACGGGATACAATGAGCAGTTCTTC. Translation: CASSYTGYNEQFF.

A remark on this clone: This specimen includes other DNA sequences encoding the same CDR3. The J gene is TRBJ2-7, the V gene TRBV7-9, with a possible D match to TRBD1 (6 bases). The germline V gene encodes CDR1 SEHNR and CDR2 FQNEAQ (reference sequence). Trimming removed 4 bases at V and 6 bases at J, with 13 bases between. The CDR3 loop spans 13 amino acids. CDR3 DNA sequence: TGTGCCAGCAGCTACGGACAGTCATCCGAGCAGTACTTC. Amino acid sequence: CASSYGQSSEQYF.

The chain joins TRBV5-3 to TRBJ1-6; D gene ambiguous. TRBV5-3 is filed as an ORF, its function uncertain. Trimming took 2 bases from V and 10 from J, leaving 7 bases between them. The CDR3 sequence is 12 residues long. CDR3 nucleotides: TGTGCCAGAAGCTTAGTGGGCTCACCCCTCCACTTT. Protein: CARSLVGSPLHF.

The count of this clone is one. The chain recombines TRBV12-3 or TRBV12-4 with TRBJ1-2, with TRBD1 as a possible D gene (5 bases). Trimming took 6 bases from V and 5 from J, leaving 13 bases between them. The CDR3 runs 13 residues. In DNA form, the CDR3 reads TGTGCCAGCAGCAAAGACAGCGAGTATGGCTACACCTTC. This codes for CASSKDSEYGYTF.

This chain links TRBV10-3 with TRBJ2-2; D might be TRBD1 (7 bases). The CDR3 is 17 residues long. CDR1 ENHRY and CDR2 SYGVKD come from the germline V gene. The V end lost 4 bases, the J end lost 2 bases, and 17 bases lay between the germline ends. The chain's CDR3 is CAISGSAGQHNTGELFF. CDR3 nucleotides: TGTGCCATCAGTGGGTCCGCGGGACAGCACAACACCGGGGAGCTGTTTTTT.

The chain uses TRBV4-2 and TRBJ2-3, with TRBD2 matching 12 bases. Germline values: CDR1 LGHNA, CDR2 YNFKEQ. The CDR3 is 16 amino acids. V lost 4 bases and J lost 3; bases outside the gene matches: 5. DNA for the CDR3: TGTGCCAGCAGCCCTAGACTAGCGGGGGATACAGATACGCAGTATTTT. Its protein product is CASSPRLAGDTDTQYF.